The TCR beta chain described here comes from a study of CD8+ T cells in alopecia areata listed by TCRdb under 2018. Broadly, across the study: The treated patients took part in an open-label pilot trial in which moderate-to-severe alopecia areata was treated with oral tofacitinib at 5 to 10 mg twice daily. TCRbeta CDR3 regions were amplified by immunoSEQ multiplex PCR with 35 Vbeta forward and 13 Jbeta reverse primers. Patients received tofacitinib for 6 to 18 months and were then followed off drug for 6 months to check for delayed response and recurrence. To study T cell clonal expansion in alopecia areata, the researchers applied high-throughput TCRbeta sequencing to both the C3H/HeJ mouse model and human patients. In humans, TCRbeta sequencing was performed on scalp tissue and on sorted CD4+ and CD8+ peripheral blood T cells from healthy controls and from patients with patchy or totalis/universalis alopecia areata. For the treated patients, the SALT score, which quantifies what percentage of scalp surface area is affected, served as the measure of disease severity. Scalp clonality was compared among normal scalp (n=4), patchy alopecia areata scalp (n=8), and alopecia totalis/universalis scalp (n=8). Tofacitinib-treated patients had biopsies at baseline and at 4 and 24 weeks of treatment, with a later scalp biopsy in several patients. RNA was obtained with the PAXgene miRNA kit for fixed scalp, the miRNeasy kit for PBMCs, and the RNeasy kit for mouse skin.

The time point label on this specimen signifies: less than 30 weeks on oral tofacitinib. The sample's treatment or condition label, in plain terms: oral pan-JAK inhibitor, 5-10 mg twice daily. From alopecia areata patients, peripheral blood was collected along with lesional scalp punch biopsies. PBMCs were separated by density centrifugation and stained for CD3, CD4 and CD8, after which CD4+ and CD8+ T cells were sorted on a FACSAria. Comment on this clone: Its binding antigen is unknown. Base qualities are not at hand, and no much larger clone is one base apart.

General study outcomes and caveats: Resident alphabeta T cells in normal human skin are also sequenced, complicating scalp TCR repertoire analysis, unlike mouse skin dominated by gammadelta T cells. Lesional scalp, especially in alopecia totalis/universalis, showed higher clonality and more expanded CD8+ clones than normal scalp, suggesting antigenic drive. The treated cohort was small, with a single nonresponder, so links between baseline CD8+ expansion and response need larger studies. Shared TCR sequences between patients were less evident than in mice, which may be partly attributable to HLA diversity in the patient population. Tofacitinib significantly lowered scalp clonality and the number of expanded CD8+ clones among the top 100 scalp clones. Many expanded lesional clones were found to persist in scalp and blood during tofacitinib treatment, and relapse after treatment cessation may be partly explained by this persistence.

The library was made by the immunoSEQ multiplex PCR assay. To provide template for TCR sequencing, every sample had RNA extracted and reverse transcribed into cDNA. First-strand cDNA was synthesized with SuperScript III using a 2:1 mix of oligo-dT and random hexamers. A synthetic immune receptor repertoire was used to gauge amplification bias, and whatever bias remained was removed computationally. The authors' pipeline ran thus. Raw reads were preprocessed for error removal, and CDR3 was defined according to IMGT conventions as running from the conserved cysteine to phenylalanine. To get clonality, Shannon entropy was normalized by log2 of the number of productive unique TCRs and the result was subtracted from 1. Whether each scalp clone was CD4 or CD8 was inferred by checking scalp TCRbeta sequences against the CD4 and CD8 repertoires from sorted blood. TCRdb holds this immuneACCESS table with in-frame rearrangements only. Some clones are missing; in checked studies, unresolved V genes explain under half, and the rest has no known cause. The V and J calls and the clone size are those of that table, but D and trimming were determined from the DNA. The sample table lists around 150,000 clones, less than 70% of them with a count of one. The top ten hold 12% to 15% of the sample.

CDR1 and CDR2 were assigned from the germline V gene as SGDLS and YYNGEE. V sheds 3 bases and J sheds 6 bases, leaving 7 bases between their ends. The CDR3 contains 13 residues, cysteine and phenylalanine counted. Just the 39-base CDR3 DNA is kept, in frame starting at base 1. Sequenced here: CD4+ T cells sorted from blood, sampled at week 24, from a patient treated with tofacitinib. The sequence came from a human donor with alopecia areata. Recombination joined TRBV9 with TRBJ1-6; the D gene is perhaps TRBD1, on 5 matching bases. The CDR3: CASSDRLNSPLHF. The DNA reads TGTGCCAGCAGCGACAGGCTTAATTCACCCCTCCACTTT.